This T cell receptor beta chain originates from a study of cytomegalovirus exposure and HLA in healthy donors. The PCR was carried out with 60 Vbeta primers and 13 Jbeta primers. The repertoire was sequenced with immunoSEQ multiplex PCR; TCRdb's copy has only in-frame clones and lacks some. Of 150,000 to 200,000 clones detected, 68% appear once; the ten largest clones hold around 3%. Germline V gives CDR1 SGHVS, CDR2 FQNEAQ. The CDR3 has 16 residues. J gave up 0 bases and V 5 bases, and 6 bases lay outside the gene matches. The sample consisted of PBMCs. V is TRBV7-8 and J is TRBJ1-4, with TRBD1 matching over 7 bases. The clonotype originates from a woman in her thirties or forties in good health and CMV-seropositive. The CDR3 coding sequence is TGTGCCAGCAGCCTCGACAGGGCTGCAACTAATGAAAAACTGTTTTTT. Protein sequence: CASSLDRAATNEKLFF.